This TCR beta chain is from a study of post-analysis software for immune sequencing data. Broader study findings: Comparison with controls showed significantly lower normalized Chao1 diversity in multiple sclerosis patients.

As to this clonotype: Its matching antigen is unknown.

cDNA libraries of TCR beta carried unique molecular identifiers. TCRdb passed the PCR reads through MiXCR, listing each CDR3 protein once. In the table there are roughly 540,000 distinct CDR3 sequences, 30% to 40% of which are singletons. The sequenced sample consisted of blood. The clonotype originates from a girl aged 2 to 17 with multiple sclerosis.

CDR3 in amino acids: CASRLGRGSGANVLTF. The CDR3 nucleotides are TGCGCCAGCAGATTGGGACGTGGCTCTGGGGCCAACGTCCTGACTTTC. The chain links TRBV10-2 to TRBJ2-6; perhaps D is TRBD1 or TRBD2 (5 bases each). Germline V gene data show CDR1 as WSHSY and CDR2 as SAAADI. Trimming removed 6 bases at V and 0 bases at J, with 12 bases between. This CDR3 spans 16 amino acids.